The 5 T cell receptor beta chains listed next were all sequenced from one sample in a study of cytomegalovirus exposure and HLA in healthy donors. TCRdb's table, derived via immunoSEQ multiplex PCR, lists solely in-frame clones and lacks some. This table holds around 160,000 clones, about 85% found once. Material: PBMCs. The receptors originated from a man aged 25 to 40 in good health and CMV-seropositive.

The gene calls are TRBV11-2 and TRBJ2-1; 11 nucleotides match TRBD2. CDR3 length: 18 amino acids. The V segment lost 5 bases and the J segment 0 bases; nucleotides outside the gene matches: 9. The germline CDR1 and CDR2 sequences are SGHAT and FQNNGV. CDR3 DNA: TGTGCCAGCAGCCGCCTAGCGGGGGGCTCGAGCTCCTACAATGAGCAGTTCTTC. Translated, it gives CASSRLAGGSSSYNEQFF.

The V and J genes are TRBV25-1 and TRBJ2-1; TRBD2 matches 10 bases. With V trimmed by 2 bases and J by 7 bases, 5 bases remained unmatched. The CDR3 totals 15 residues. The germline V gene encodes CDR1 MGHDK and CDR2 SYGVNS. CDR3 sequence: CASSELAGAMNEQFF. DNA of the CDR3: TGTGCCAGCAGTGAACTAGCGGGGGCCATGAATGAGCAGTTCTTC.

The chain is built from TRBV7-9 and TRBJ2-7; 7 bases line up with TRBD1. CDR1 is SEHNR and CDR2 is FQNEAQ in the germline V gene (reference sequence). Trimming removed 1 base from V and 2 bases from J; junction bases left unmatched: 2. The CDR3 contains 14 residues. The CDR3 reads CASSLGQGAYEQYF. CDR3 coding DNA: TGTGCCAGCAGCTTAGGCCAGGGGGCCTACGAGCAGTACTTC.

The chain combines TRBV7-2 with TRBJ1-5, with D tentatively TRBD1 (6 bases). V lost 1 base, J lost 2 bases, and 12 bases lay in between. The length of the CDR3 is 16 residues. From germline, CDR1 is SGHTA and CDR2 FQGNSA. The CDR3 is CASSLGGGAGNQPQHF. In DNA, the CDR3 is TGTGCCAGCAGCTTAGGCGGGGGCGCGGGCAATCAGCCCCAGCATTTT.

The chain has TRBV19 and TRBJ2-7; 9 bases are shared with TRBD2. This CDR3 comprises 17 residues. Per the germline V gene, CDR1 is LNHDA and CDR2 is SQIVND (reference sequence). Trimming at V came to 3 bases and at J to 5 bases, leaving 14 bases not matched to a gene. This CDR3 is CASSMEPRLAGSDEQYF. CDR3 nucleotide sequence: TGTGCCAGTAGTATGGAGCCTCGGCTAGCGGGGAGCGACGAGCAGTACTTC.